The 4 T cell receptor beta chains below all came from one sample that was sequenced in a study of blood T cells in healthy people across ages. Together with a sample-barcoded 5' primer, a J-beta primer mix was included in a second PCR lasting about 6 to 11 cycles. MiXCR, applied by TCRdb to the 5' RACE reads, yields one record per CDR3 protein. This sample has about 1.8 million distinct CDR3 sequences; about 50% occur once, and the top ten carry more than 2%. Sequenced: blood. The origin of the receptors is a woman aged 40 to 50 in good health.

A remark on this clonotype: With a much larger clone just one base away, this may be a read error. The rearrangement joins TRBV5-5 to TRBJ2-5; tentatively, D is TRBD1 (5 bases). Trimming shortened V by 7 bases and J by 1 base, and 11 bases separated the two germline ends. Germline CDR1 is SGHKS and CDR2 is YYEKEE (reference sequence). The length of the CDR3 is 13 residues. CDR3 protein: CASGRQFQETQYF. The CDR3 DNA sequence: TGTGCCAGCGGCCGACAGTTCCAAGAGACCCAGTACTTC.

V and J are TRBV4-1 and TRBJ2-7, with D possibly being TRBD2 (5 bases). Deletions cut 2 bases from V and 3 bases from J, with 17 bases between. The CDR3 loop spans 16 amino acids. Germline V gives CDR1 MGHRA, CDR2 YSYEKL. CDR3 nucleotide sequence: TGCGCCAGCAGCCAACTGACTACCCCTCTCCTCTACGAGCAGTACTTC. Translation gives CASSQLTTPLLYEQYF.

Here the CDR3 DNA reads TGTGCCAGCAGCTTAGCCGCCGGACAGGGGGCAGGGTCCTACAATGAGCAGTTCTTC. It specifies CASSLAAGQGAGSYNEQFF. The chain combines TRBV7-2 with TRBJ2-1; 11 nucleotides match TRBD1. Germline V gene lookup returns CDR1 SGHTA and CDR2 FQGNSA. The J segment lost 1 base and the V segment lost 0 bases, leaving 8 bases of the junction unmatched. The length of the CDR3 is 19 residues. Drawing the rest from reference TRBV7-2 and TRBJ2-1, the complete variable domain is GAGVSQSPSNKVTEKGKDVELRCDPISGHTALYWYRQSLGQGLEFLIYFQGNSAPDKSGLPSDRFSAERTGGSVSTLTIQRTQQEDSAVYLCASSLAAGQGAGSYNEQFFGPGTRLTVL.

This rearrangement joins TRBV10-3 to TRBJ2-5; tentatively, D is TRBD1 (7 bases). From germline, CDR1 is ENHRY and CDR2 SYGVKD. The CDR3 consists of 13 residues. Trimming took off 4 bases at V and 4 bases at J, with 10 bases between the two ends. CDR3 protein: CAISGQGGETQYF. CDR3 nucleotide sequence: TGTGCCATCAGTGGCCAGGGGGGAGAGACCCAGTACTTC.